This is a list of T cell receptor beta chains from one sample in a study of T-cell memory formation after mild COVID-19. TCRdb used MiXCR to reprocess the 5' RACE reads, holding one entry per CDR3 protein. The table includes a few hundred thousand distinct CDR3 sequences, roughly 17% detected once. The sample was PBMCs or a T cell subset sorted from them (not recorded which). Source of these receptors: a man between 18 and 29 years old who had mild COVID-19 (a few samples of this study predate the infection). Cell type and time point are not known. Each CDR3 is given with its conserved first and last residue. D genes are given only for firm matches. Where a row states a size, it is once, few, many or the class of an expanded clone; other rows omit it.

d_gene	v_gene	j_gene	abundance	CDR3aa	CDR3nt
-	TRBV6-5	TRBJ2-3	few	CASSGARGSTDTQYF	TGTGCCAGCAGTGGCGCCCGGGGAAGCACAGATACGCAGTATTTT
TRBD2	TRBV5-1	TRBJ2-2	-	CASSLRTSDLRGELFF	TGCGCCAGCAGCTTGAGAACTAGCGATTTGAGAGGGGAGCTGTTTTTT
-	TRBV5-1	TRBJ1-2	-	CASSLDRDNYGYTF	TGCGCCAGCAGCCTAGACCGGGACAACTATGGCTACACCTTC
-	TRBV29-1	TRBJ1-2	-	CSVTGANYGYTF	TGCAGCGTGACCGGGGCCAACTATGGCTACACCTTC
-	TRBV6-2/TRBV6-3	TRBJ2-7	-	CASSYRTVDSYEQYF	TGTGCCAGCAGTTACCGGACAGTAGACTCCTACGAGCAGTACTTC
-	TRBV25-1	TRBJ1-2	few	CASSGGMRGYTF	TGTGCCAGCAGTGGGGGAATGCGGGGCTACACCTTC
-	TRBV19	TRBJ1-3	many	CASSVGSGNTIYF	TGTGCCAGTAGCGTTGGCTCTGGAAACACCATATATTTT
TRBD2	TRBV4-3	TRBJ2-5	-	CASSQDWSSGVETQYF	TGCGCCAGCAGCCAAGATTGGTCTAGCGGGGTAGAGACCCAGTACTTC
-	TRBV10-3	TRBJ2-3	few	CAISPAGPSDTQYF	TGTGCCATCTCCCCAGCGGGCCCCTCAGATACGCAGTATTTT
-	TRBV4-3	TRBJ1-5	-	CASSQGAGYNQPQHF	TGCGCCAGCAGCCAGGGGGCAGGGTACAATCAGCCCCAGCATTTT